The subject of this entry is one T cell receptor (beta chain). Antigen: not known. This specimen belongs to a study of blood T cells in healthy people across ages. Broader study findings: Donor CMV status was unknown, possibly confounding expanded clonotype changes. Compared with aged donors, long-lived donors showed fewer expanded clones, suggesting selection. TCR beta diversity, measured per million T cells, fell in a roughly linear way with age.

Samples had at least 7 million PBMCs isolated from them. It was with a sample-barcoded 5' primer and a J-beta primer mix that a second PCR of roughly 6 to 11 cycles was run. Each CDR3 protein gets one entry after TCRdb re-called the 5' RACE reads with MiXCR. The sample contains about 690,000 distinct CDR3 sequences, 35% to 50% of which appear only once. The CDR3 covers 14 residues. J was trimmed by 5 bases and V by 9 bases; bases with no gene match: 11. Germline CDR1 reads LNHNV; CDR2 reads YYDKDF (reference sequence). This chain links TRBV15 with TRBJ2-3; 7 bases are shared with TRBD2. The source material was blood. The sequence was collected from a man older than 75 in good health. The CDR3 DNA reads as TGTGCCACTAGACGGGGAGGGCCAGGAGATACGCAGTATTTT. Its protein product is CATRRGGPGDTQYF.